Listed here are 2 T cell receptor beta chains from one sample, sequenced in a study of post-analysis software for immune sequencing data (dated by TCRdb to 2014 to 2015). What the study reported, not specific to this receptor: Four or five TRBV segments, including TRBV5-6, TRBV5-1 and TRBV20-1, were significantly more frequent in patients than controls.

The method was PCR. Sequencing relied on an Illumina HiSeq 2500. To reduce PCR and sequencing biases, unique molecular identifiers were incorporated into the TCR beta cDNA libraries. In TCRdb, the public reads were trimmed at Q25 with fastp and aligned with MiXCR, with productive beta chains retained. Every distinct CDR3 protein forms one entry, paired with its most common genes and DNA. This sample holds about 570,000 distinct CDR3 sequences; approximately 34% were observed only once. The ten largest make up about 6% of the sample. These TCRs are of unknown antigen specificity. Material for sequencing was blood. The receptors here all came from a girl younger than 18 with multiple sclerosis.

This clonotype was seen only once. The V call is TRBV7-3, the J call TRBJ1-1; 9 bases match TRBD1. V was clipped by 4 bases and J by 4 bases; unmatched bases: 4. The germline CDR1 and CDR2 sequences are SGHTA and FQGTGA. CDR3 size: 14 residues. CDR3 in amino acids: CASSSQGASTEAFF. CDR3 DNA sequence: TGTGCCAGCAGCTCACAGGGGGCCAGCACTGAAGCTTTCTTT. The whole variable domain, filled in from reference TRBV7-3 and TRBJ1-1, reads GAGVSQTPSNKVTEKGKYVELRCDPISGHTALYWYRQSLGQGPEFLIYFQGTGAADDSGLPNDRFFAVRPEGSVSTLKIQRTERGDSAVYLCASSSQGASTEAFFGQGTRLTVV.

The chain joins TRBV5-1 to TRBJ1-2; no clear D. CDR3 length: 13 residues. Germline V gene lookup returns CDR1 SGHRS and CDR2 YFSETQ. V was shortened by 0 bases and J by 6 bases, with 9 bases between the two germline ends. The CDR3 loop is CASSLARTDGYTF. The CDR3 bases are TGCGCCAGCAGCTTGGCACGGACGGATGGCTACACCTTC.